This T cell receptor (beta chain) was recorded in a study of PD-L1 blockade in urothelial cancer. Study-wide context: Samples came from 3 weeks, at the second dose, and 6 weeks into treatment. General observations from the study: Tumor-linked clones in blood grew more by 3 weeks in durable-benefit patients.

Looked up from germline, CDR1 is MNHNS and CDR2 is SASEGT. V lost 6 bases to trimming and J lost 6 bases; unmatched junction nucleotides: 0. The CDR3 spans 11 residues. The time point was: pretreatment peripheral blood. Some clones are missing from TCRdb's copy, which holds only in-frame ones; the method was immunoSEQ multiplex PCR. The table has 85,000 to 90,000 clones, 85% to 90% seen once. This clone was counted between two and nine times. Its antigen is still unknown. The specimen comprised PBMCs, sampled around atezolizumab (anti-PD-L1) treatment. The TCR comes from a man between 60 and 70 years old with urothelial cancer. The rearrangement links TRBV6-1 to TRBJ1-1; TRBD1 matches 8 bases. The CDR3 nucleotides read TGTGCCAGCAGACAGGGGGCTGAAGCTTTCTTT. This translates into CASRQGAEAFF.